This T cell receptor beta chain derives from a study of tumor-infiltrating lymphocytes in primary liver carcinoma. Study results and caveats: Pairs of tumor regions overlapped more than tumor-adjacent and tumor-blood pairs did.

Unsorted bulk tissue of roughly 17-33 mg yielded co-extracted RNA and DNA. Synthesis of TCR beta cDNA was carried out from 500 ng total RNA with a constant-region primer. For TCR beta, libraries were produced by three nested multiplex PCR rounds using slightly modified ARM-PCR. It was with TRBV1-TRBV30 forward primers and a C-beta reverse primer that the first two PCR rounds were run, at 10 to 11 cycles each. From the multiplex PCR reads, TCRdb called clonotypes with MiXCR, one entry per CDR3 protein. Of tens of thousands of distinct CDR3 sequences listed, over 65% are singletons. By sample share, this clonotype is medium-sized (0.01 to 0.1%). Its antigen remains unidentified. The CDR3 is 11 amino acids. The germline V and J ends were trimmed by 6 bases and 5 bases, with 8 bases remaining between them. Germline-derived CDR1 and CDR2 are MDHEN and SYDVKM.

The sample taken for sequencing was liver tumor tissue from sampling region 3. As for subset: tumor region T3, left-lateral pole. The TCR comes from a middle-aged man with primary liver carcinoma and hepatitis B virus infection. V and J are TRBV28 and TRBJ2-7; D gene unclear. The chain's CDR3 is CASSNSHEQYF. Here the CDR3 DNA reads TGTGCCAGCAGCAATTCCCACGAGCAGTACTTC.